This entry concerns a single T cell receptor beta chain. The V and J ends lost 5 bases and 7 bases, in that order; junction bases with no gene match: 7. Looked up from germline, CDR1 is MGHDK and CDR2 is SYGVNS. The CDR3 sequence is 15 residues long. Sequencing used immunoSEQ multiplex PCR; TCRdb keeps in-frame clones, though not all of them. The profile shows 150,000 to 200,000 clones, approximately 79% of them singletons. The data originate from a study of blood T cell repertoires in COVID-19. The sample consisted of peripheral blood. The chain recombines TRBV25-1 with TRBJ1-6; 8 bases align to TRBD1. The source of this sequence is a man aged 60-69 years with active or convalescent COVID-19. The CDR3 sequence: CASSWQGALNSPLHF. DNA of the CDR3: TGTGCCAGCAGTTGGCAGGGGGCCCTCAATTCACCCCTCCACTTT.